The source of this T cell receptor (beta chain) is a study of regulatory T cells in long-lasting Graves disease. The wider study: Over-5-year antithyroid drug use with positive TSH receptor antibodies defined persistent Graves' disease in the study. Broader study findings: Persistent patients had more shared public clonotypes (fewer than 3,000) than new patients (about 880). TCR diversity was lower in persistent Graves' patients (versus newly diagnosed ones).

In regard to this clonotype: The antigen is undetermined.

Time point noted: persistent/refractory GD, antithyroid drugs over 5 years with positive TRAb. After RNA was extracted from PBMCs, the TCR library was made from it. To make TCR beta libraries, researchers used iRepertoire HTBI primers and Arm-PCR of CDR3 regions. TCRdb passed the multiplex PCR reads through MiXCR, listing each CDR3 protein once. The sample shows roughly 400,000 distinct CDR3 sequences, less than 25% of them seen only once. The sample was peripheral blood mononuclear cells (PBMCs), taken when the disease was refractory, from a patient treated with antithyroid drugs. The TCR sequence derives from a female donor with Graves disease.

CDR3 residues: CASRNDWSNDEQFF. In nucleotides, the CDR3 is TGTGCCAGCAGAAATGACTGGTCCAACGATGAGCAGTTCTTC. The gene calls are TRBV6-1 and TRBJ2-1; D remains unclear. Deletions cut 6 bases from V and 8 bases from J, with 17 bases between. The CDR3 sequence is 14 residues long. Germline V gene lookup returns CDR1 MNHNS and CDR2 SASEGT.